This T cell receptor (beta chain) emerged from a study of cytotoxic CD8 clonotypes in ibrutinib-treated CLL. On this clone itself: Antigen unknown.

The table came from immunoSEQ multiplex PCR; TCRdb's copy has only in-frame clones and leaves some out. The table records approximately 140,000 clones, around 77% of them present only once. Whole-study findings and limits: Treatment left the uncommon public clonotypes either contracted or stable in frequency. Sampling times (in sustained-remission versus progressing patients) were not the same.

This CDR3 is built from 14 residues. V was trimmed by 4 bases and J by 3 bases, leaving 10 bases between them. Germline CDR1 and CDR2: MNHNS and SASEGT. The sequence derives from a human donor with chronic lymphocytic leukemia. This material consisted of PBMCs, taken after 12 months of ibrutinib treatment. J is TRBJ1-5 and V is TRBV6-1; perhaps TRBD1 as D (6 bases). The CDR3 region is CASSAYRDNQPQHF. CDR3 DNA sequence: TGTGCCAGCAGTGCTTACAGGGACAATCAGCCCCAGCATTTT.